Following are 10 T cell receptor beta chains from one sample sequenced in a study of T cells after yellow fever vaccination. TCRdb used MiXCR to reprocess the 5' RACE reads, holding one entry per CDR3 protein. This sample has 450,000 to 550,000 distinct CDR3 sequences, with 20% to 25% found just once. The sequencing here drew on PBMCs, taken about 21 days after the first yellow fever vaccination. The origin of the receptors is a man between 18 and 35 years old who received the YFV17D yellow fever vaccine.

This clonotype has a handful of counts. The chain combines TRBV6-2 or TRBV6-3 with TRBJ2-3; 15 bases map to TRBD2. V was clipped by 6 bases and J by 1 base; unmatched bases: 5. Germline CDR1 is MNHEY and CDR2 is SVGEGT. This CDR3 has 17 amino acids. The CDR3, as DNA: TGTGCCAGCAGGGGACTAGCGGGGGGTTTCGGCACAGATACGCAGTATTTT. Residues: CASRGLAGGFGTDTQYF.

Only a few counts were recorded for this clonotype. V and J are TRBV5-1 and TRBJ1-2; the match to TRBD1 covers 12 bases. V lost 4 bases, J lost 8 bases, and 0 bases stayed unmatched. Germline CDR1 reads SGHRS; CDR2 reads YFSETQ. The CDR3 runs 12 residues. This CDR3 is CASSGTGGGYTF. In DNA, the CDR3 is TGCGCCAGCAGCGGGACAGGGGGCGGCTACACCTTC.

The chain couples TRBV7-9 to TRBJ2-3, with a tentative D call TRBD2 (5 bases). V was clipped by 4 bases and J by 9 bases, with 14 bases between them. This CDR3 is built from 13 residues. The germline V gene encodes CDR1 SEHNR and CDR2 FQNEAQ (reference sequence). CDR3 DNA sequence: TGTGCCAGCAGCTCCCGACTAACCCCCACGCAGTATTTT. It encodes CASSSRLTPTQYF.

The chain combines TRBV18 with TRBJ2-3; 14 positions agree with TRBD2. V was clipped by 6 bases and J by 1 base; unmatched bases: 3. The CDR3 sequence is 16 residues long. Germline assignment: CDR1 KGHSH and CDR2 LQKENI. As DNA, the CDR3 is TGTGCCAGCTCGACTAGCGGGGGGGCAGGCACAGATACGCAGTATTTT. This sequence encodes CASSTSGGAGTDTQYF.

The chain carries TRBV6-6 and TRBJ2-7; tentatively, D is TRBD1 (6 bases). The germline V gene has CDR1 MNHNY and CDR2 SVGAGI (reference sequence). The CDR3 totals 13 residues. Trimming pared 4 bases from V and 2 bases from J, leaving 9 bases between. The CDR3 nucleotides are TGTGCCAGCAGTTCACAGGGAACCTACGAGCAGTACTTC. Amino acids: CASSSQGTYEQYF.

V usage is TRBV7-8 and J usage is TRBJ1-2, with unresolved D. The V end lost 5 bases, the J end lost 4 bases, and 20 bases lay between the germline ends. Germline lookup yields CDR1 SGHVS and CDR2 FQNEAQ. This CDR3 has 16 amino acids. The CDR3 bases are TGTGCCAGCAGCCCACCCTTGGTAGATGGGGTCTATGGCTACACCTTC. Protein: CASSPPLVDGVYGYTF.

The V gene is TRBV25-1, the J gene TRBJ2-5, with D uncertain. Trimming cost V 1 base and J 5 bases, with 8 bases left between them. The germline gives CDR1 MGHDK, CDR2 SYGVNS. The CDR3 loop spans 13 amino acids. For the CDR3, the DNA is TGTGCCAGCAGTGAATTAGAGGTGGAGACCCAGTACTTC. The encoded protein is CASSELEVETQYF.

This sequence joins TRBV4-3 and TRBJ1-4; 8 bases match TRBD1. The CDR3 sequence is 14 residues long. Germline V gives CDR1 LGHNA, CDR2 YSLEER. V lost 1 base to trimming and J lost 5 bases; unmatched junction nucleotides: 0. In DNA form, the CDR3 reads TGCGCCAGCAGCCAAGGGACAGGGAATGAAAAACTGTTTTTT. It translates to CASSQGTGNEKLFF.

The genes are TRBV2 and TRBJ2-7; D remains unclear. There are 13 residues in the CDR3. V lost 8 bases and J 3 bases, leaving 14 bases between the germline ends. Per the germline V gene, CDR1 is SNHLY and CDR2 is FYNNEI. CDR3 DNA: TGTGCCAGCTGCCGCCTGGGGTACTACGAGCAGTACGTC. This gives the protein CASCRLGYYEQYV.

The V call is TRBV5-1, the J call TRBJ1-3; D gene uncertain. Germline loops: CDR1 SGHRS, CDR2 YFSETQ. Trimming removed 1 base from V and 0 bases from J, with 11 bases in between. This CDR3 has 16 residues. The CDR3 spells CASSLFSPSSGNTIYF. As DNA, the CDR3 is TGCGCCAGCAGCTTGTTCAGTCCCTCCTCTGGAAACACCATATATTTT.